This is a list of T cell receptor beta chains from one sample in a study of siplizumab effects on memory and regulatory T cells. TCRdb keeps only in-frame clones here, not all; method: immunoSEQ multiplex PCR. The repertoire has tens of thousands of clones, roughly 93% of them found once; the top ten carry about two fifths. The material sequenced was CD8+ T cells sorted from blood. All receptors come from a human donor in good health. CDR3s include the opening cysteine and the closing phenylalanine or tryptophan. The order of the fields is D gene, J gene, clone size, V gene, CDR3 DNA, CDR3 protein. A D gene is named only where the DNA matches it firmly. Clone size is not always given. Where it is, it says once, few, many or a class for expanded clones.

. | TRBJ1-1 | few | TRBV5-1 | TGCGCCAGCAGGCCTCCGATGAACACTGAAGCTTTCTTT | CASRPPMNTEAFF
. | TRBJ1-4 | . | TRBV7-5 | TGTGCCAGAACCGATCCGGGACAGGGTGAGGAAAAACTGTTTTTT | CARTDPGQGEEKLFF
. | TRBJ2-7 | . | TRBV5-1 | TGCGCCAGCAGCGGTATATCGAGCTCCTACGAGCAGTACTTC | CASSGISSSYEQYF
. | TRBJ2-6 | . | TRBV29-1 | TGCAGCGTTTACGGCAACTCTGGGGCCAACGTCCTGACTTTC | CSVYGNSGANVLTF
. | TRBJ2-1 | . | TRBV5-1 | TGCGCCAGCAGCTTATCCGGGACAAACCTCGAGCAGTTCTTC | CASSLSGTNLEQFF
TRBD2 | TRBJ2-2 | . | TRBV27 | TGTGCCAGCAGTTTCGCTAGCGGGTACACCGGGGAGCTGTTTTTT | CASSFASGYTGELFF
. | TRBJ1-2 | . | TRBV14 | TGTGCCAGCAGCCAAGACGAGTGGGGCAACTATGGCTACACCTTC | CASSQDEWGNYGYTF
. | TRBJ2-2 | . | TRBV19 | TGTGCCAGTAGTATACACGGGAGCGCCGGGGAGCTGTTTTTT | CASSIHGSAGELFF
. | TRBJ1-3 | . | TRBV27 | TGTGCCAGCAGTTTATTCTCTGGAAACACCATATATTTT | CASSLFSGNTIYF
TRBD1 | TRBJ2-7 | . | TRBV5-1 | TGCGCCAGCAGCCCGACAGGGACCGAGCAGTACTTC | CASSPTGTEQYF
. | TRBJ1-2 | once | TRBV6-6 | TGTGCCAGCACCGGGGGCAGGCACTATGGCTACACCTTC | CASTGGRHYGYTF
TRBD2 | TRBJ2-3 | . | TRBV2 | TGTGCCAGCACAGAACTAGCGGGAACCACAGATACGCAGTATTTT | CASTELAGTTDTQYF
TRBD2 | TRBJ2-5 | once | TRBV27 | TGTGCCAGCAGTCCCGAGGTAGCGGGAGGTTTAGAGACCCAGTACTTC | CASSPEVAGGLETQYF
TRBD1 | TRBJ1-6 | . | TRBV30 | TGTGCCTGGAGCCCGACAGGGGTCATTTATAATTCACCCCTCCACTTT | CAWSPTGVIYNSPLHF
. | TRBJ2-2 | . | TRBV27 | TGTGCCAGCAGTCTATACACGAACACCGGGGAGCTGTTTTTT | CASSLYTNTGELFF
. | TRBJ1-2 | . | TRBV9 | TGTGCCAGCGGGAGCGCCTATGGCTACACCTTC | CASGSAYGYTF
. | TRBJ2-1 | . | TRBV4-1 | TGCGCCAGCAGCCAAGATTCGGGCTACCCAGATTCCGAGCAGTTCTTC | CASSQDSGYPDSEQFF
. | TRBJ2-7 | . | TRBV4-2 | TGTGCCAGCAGCCAACCGGACAGCTCCTACGAGCAGTACTTC | CASSQPDSSYEQYF
TRBD2 | TRBJ2-1 | . | TRBV7-2 | TGTGCCAGCAGCTCAGGGACTAGCGTCGATGAGCAGTTCTTC | CASSSGTSVDEQFF
TRBD2 | TRBJ2-2 | . | TRBV2 | TGTGCCAGCAGTCCCTCTAGCGGGAGATTGTCCGGGGAGCTGTTTTTT | CASSPSSGRLSGELFF
. | TRBJ2-2 | . | TRBV5-6 | TGTGCCAGCAGCTTGGCGGGTAGGATGAACACCGGGGAGCTGTTTTTT | CASSLAGRMNTGELFF
. | TRBJ2-3 | . | TRBV6-5 | TGTGCCAGCAGCACACAAGGAGGGGATACGCAGTATTTT | CASSTQGGDTQYF
TRBD1 | TRBJ2-7 | . | TRBV5-1 | TGCGCCAGCAGCTTCCCGGGACAGAACTACGAGCAGTACTTC | CASSFPGQNYEQYF
. | TRBJ1-1 | . | TRBV7-8 | TGTGCCAGCAGCTTATCGAGGGTCACTGAAGCTTTCTTT | CASSLSRVTEAFF
. | TRBJ2-5 | . | TRBV30 | TGTGCCTGGAGTGTTAAGGGGACCTCCTTCTACTTC | CAWSVKGTSFYF
TRBD2 | TRBJ2-1 | . | TRBV9 | TGTGCCAGCAGCGCAGGGACTAGCGGGTACAATGAGCAGTTCTTC | CASSAGTSGYNEQFF
TRBD2 | TRBJ2-5 | . | TRBV9 | TGTGCCAGCAGCGGAGAACCGACGCGGAGCGGGATCGTTCCAGAGACCCAGTACTTC | CASSGEPTRSGIVPETQYF
. | TRBJ2-2 | . | TRBV7-6 | TGTGCCAGCAGCTTAGATACAGAGAACACCGGGGAGCTGTTTTTT | CASSLDTENTGELFF
TRBD1 | TRBJ1-1 | . | TRBV4-1 | TGCGCCAGCAGAAGAGGGGGCCAGAACTCTGAAGCTTTCTTT | CASRRGGQNSEAFF
. | TRBJ1-1 | once | TRBV7-8 | TGTGCCAGCAGCTTAGGGGGGGGGAGCACTGAAGCTTTCTTT | CASSLGGGSTEAFF
TRBD2 | TRBJ2-6 | . | TRBV9 | TGTGCCAGCAGCGGGGGAGGGAGCTCTGGGGCCAACGTCCTGACTTTC | CASSGGGSSGANVLTF
TRBD2 | TRBJ2-2 | . | TRBV4-1 | TGCGCCAGCAGCGCTAGCGGAGGTGTCACCGGGGAGCTGTTTTTT | CASSASGGVTGELFF
. | TRBJ2-5 | . | TRBV10-2 | TGCGCCAGCAGCAGTAGGCTAACGGAGACCCAGTACTTC | CASSSRLTETQYF
TRBD2 | TRBJ2-1 | . | TRBV19 | TGTGCCAGTAGTACATTGACTAGCGGGAGCCCCTATGAGCAGTTCTTC | CASSTLTSGSPYEQFF
. | TRBJ2-7 | . | TRBV7-9 | TGTGCCAGCAGCTTAGCGCGAGGGGCTCCCGGGGGCGAGCAGTACTTC | CASSLARGAPGGEQYF
TRBD1 | TRBJ1-6 | . | TRBV28 | TGTGCCAGCAGTTTCGACAGGGAAACTTCACCCCTCCACTTT | CASSFDRETSPLHF
. | TRBJ1-4 | . | TRBV19 | TGTGCCAGTAGTGTACACCTTCCAAATGAAAAACTGTTTTTT | CASSVHLPNEKLFF
TRBD1 | TRBJ1-1 | . | TRBV6-6 | TGTGCCAGCAGTTACCCCCAGGGGGCGGGCACTGAAGCTTTCTTT | CASSYPQGAGTEAFF
. | TRBJ2-7 | once | TRBV20-1 | TGCAGTGCCCTGTTAAGCTACGAGCAGTACTTC | CSALLSYEQYF
TRBD2 | TRBJ2-7 | . | TRBV19 | TGTGCCAGTAGTATTGCCGATCGGGGGGTTGACGAGCAGTACTTC | CASSIADRGVDEQYF
TRBD2 | TRBJ2-3 | . | TRBV4-1 | TGCGCCAGCAGCCTACCGTCTAGCGGGAGGACAGATACGCAGTATTTT | CASSLPSSGRTDTQYF
TRBD2 | TRBJ2-4 | . | TRBV5-6 | TGTGCCAGCAGCTTGTGGTTAAATACGGGAGGTGAAAACATTCAGTACTTC | CASSLWLNTGGENIQYF
TRBD1 | TRBJ1-5 | . | TRBV27 | TGTGCCAGCAGTTTATCGCCAGGGGGCTTCAATCAGCCCCAGCATTTT | CASSLSPGGFNQPQHF
. | TRBJ2-5 | . | TRBV6-5 | TGTGCCAGCAGTTACTCAAGCAGGACCCAAGAGACCCAGTACTTC | CASSYSSRTQETQYF
TRBD2 | TRBJ2-7 | . | TRBV7-2 | TGTGCCAGCAGCTTTACTAGCGGAACCTACGAGCAGTACTTC | CASSFTSGTYEQYF
TRBD2 | TRBJ2-7 | . | TRBV7-2 | TGTGCCAGCAGCTATGGGACTAGCGGGAGGGCCTACGAGCAGTACTTC | CASSYGTSGRAYEQYF
. | TRBJ2-7 | . | TRBV6-5 | TGTGCCAGCAGTTACTCCCTCGACCCTGGCTACGAGCAGTACTTC | CASSYSLDPGYEQYF
TRBD1 | TRBJ2-1 | . | TRBV13 | TGTGCCAGCAGCGGGGACAGGGGTGGCGGGCAGTTCTTC | CASSGDRGGGQFF
TRBD2 | TRBJ2-1 | once | TRBV5-6 | TGTGCCAGCAGCTTGGAGGGGAGCGGGAGGGCCCGTGAGCAGTTCTTC | CASSLEGSGRAREQFF
. | TRBJ2-3 | . | TRBV7-2 | TGTGCCAGCAGCTTAGATCTGGAAACAGATACGCAGTATTTT | CASSLDLETDTQYF
. | TRBJ2-5 | . | TRBV27 | TGTGCCAGCACTCCTCAGGGACAAGAGACCCAGTACTTC | CASTPQGQETQYF
TRBD2 | TRBJ2-1 | . | TRBV5-5 | TGTGCCAGCAGCATAGGACTAGCCAGAGGAAATGAGCAGTTCTTC | CASSIGLARGNEQFF
TRBD1 | TRBJ2-7 | . | TRBV19 | TGTGCCAGTGCCGGGACAGGGCTCTACGAGCAGTACTTC | CASAGTGLYEQYF
. | TRBJ2-5 | . | TRBV5-4 | TGTGCCAGCAGCTTGGAGTGGAACTCACAAGAGACCCAGTACTTC | CASSLEWNSQETQYF
. | TRBJ1-1 | . | TRBV19 | TGTGCCAGTAGTGTCGACACTCACGGTAGGGCCACTGAAGCTTTCTTT | CASSVDTHGRATEAFF
TRBD2 | TRBJ2-1 | . | TRBV9 | TGTGCCAGCAGCCCCCGGGGAGGGAGCCATGAGCAGTTCTTC | CASSPRGGSHEQFF
TRBD2 | TRBJ2-1 | . | TRBV28 | TGTGCCAGCAGTTTTTTCGGACTAGCGGGAGGGGGTGAGCAGTTCTTC | CASSFFGLAGGGEQFF